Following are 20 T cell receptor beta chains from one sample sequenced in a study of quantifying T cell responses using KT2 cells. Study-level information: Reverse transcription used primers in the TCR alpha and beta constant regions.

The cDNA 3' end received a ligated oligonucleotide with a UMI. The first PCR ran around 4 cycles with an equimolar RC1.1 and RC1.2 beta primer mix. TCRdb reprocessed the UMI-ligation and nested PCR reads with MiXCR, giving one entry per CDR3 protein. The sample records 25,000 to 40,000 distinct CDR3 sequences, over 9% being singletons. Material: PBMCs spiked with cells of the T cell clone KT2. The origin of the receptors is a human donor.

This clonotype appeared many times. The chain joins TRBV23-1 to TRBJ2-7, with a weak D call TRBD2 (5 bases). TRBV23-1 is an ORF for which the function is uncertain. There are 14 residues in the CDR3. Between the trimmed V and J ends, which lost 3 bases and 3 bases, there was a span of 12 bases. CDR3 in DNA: TGCGCCAGCAGTCATAGGGCAGACTACTACGAGCAGTACTTC. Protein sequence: CASSHRADYYEQYF.

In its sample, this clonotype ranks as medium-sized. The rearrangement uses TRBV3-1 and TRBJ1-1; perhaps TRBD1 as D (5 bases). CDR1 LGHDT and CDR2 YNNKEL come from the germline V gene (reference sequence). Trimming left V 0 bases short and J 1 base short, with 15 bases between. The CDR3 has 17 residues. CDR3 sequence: CASSQDQGGQPNTEAFF. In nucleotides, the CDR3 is TGTGCCAGCAGCCAAGATCAGGGCGGCCAGCCGAACACTGAAGCTTTCTTT.

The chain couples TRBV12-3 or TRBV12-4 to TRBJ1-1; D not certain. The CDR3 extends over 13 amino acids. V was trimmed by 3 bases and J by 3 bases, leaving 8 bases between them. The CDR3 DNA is TGTGCCAGCAGTTTCTGGAGTGACACTGAAGCTTTCTTT. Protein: CASSFWSDTEAFF.

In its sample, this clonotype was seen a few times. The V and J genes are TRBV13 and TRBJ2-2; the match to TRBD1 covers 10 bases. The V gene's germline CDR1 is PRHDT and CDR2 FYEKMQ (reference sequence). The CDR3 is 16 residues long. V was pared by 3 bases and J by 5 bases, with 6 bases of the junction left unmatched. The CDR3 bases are TGTGCCAGCAGCTTGGGACAGGGGAGTTGGACCGGGGAGCTGTTTTTT. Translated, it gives CASSLGQGSWTGELFF. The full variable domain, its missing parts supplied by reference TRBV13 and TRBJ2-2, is AAGVIQSPRHLIKEKRETATLKCYPIPRHDTVYWYQQGPGQDPQFLISFYEKMQSDKGSIPDRFSAQQFSDYHSELNMSSLELGDSALYFCASSLGQGSWTGELFFGEGSRLTVL.

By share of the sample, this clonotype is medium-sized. In DNA, the CDR3 is TGTGCCAGCGAGGCAGAAGGGACTGAAGCTTTCTTT. This sequence encodes CASEAEGTEAFF. The chain has TRBV6-5 and TRBJ1-1; D is uncertain. Between the trimmed V and J ends, which lost 8 bases and 5 bases, there was a span of 12 bases. This CDR3 spans 12 amino acids. Per the germline V gene, CDR1 is MNHEY and CDR2 is SVGAGI.

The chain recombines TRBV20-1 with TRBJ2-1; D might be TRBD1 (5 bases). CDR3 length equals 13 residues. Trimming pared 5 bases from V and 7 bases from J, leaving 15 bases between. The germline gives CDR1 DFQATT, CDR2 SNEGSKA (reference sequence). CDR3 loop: CSAPRDSGNEQFF. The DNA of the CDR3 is TGCAGTGCTCCTCGAGACTCAGGGAATGAGCAGTTCTTC.

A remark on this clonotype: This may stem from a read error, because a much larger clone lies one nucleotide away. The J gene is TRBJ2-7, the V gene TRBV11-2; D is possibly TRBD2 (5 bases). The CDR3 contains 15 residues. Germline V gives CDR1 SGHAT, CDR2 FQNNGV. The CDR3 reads CTSSLGIERNYEQYF. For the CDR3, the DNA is TGTACCAGCAGCTTAGGGATAGAGCGGAACTACGAGCAGTACTTC.

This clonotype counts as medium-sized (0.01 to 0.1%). The CDR3: CATSDSYEAQYF. CDR3 DNA: TGTGCCACCAGTGATAGTTATGAAGCCCAGTACTTC. The chain employs TRBV24-1 and TRBJ2-5, with D uncertain. CDR1 is KGHDR and CDR2 is SFDVKD in the germline V gene. V gave up 3 bases and J gave up 9 bases, with 10 bases separating them. The CDR3 is 12 amino acids.

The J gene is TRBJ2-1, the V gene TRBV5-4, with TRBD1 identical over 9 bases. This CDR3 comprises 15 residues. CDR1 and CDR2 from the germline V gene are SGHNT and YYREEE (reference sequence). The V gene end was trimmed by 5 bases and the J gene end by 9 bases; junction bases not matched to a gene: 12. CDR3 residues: CASRSTGGAYGEQFF. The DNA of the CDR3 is TGTGCCAGCAGATCCACAGGGGGCGCATACGGTGAGCAGTTCTTC.

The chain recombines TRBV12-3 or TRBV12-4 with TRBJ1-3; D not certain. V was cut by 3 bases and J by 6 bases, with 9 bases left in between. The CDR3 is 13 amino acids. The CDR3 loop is CASSLGPSNTIYF. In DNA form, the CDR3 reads TGTGCCAGCAGTTTGGGCCCTTCAAACACCATATATTTT.

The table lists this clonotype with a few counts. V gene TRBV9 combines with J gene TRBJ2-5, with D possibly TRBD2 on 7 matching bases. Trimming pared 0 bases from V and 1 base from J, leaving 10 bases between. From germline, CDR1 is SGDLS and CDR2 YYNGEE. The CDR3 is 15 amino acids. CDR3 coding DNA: TGTGCCAGCAGCGTAGGAGGGGGGGTCCAAGAGACCCAGTACTTC. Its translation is CASSVGGGVQETQYF. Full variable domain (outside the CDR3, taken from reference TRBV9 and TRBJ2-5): DSGVTQTPKHLITATGQRVTLRCSPRSGDLSVYWYQQSLDQGLQFLIQYYNGEERAKGNILERFSAQQFPDLHSELNLSSLELGDSALYFCASSVGGGVQETQYFGPGTRLLVL.

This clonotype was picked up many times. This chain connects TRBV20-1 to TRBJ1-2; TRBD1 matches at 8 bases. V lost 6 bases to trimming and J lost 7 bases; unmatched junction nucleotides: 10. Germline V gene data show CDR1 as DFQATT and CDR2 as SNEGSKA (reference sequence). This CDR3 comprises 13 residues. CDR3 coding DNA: TGCAGTGCACCGACAGGGGCTCGGGGTGGCTACACCTTC. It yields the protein CSAPTGARGGYTF.

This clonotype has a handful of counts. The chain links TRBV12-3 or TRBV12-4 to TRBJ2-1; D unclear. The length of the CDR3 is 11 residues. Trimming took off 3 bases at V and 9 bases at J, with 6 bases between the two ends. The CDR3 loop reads CASSFDSEQFF. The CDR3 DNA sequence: TGTGCCAGCAGTTTTGATAGTGAGCAGTTCTTC.

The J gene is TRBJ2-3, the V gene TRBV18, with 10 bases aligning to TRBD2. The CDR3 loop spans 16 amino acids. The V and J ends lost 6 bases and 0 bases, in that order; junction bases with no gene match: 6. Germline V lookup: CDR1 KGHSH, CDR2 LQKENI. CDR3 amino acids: CASSLGLADSTDTQYF. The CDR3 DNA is TGTGCCAGCTCTCTAGGACTAGCGGATAGCACAGATACGCAGTATTTT.

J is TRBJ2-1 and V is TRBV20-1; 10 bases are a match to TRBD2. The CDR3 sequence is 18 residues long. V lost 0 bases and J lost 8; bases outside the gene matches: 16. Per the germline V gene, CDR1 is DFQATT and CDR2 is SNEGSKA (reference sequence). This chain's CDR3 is CSARDWSVGLAGVDEQFF. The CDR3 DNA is TGCAGTGCTAGAGATTGGTCGGTTGGGCTAGCGGGAGTCGATGAGCAGTTCTTC.

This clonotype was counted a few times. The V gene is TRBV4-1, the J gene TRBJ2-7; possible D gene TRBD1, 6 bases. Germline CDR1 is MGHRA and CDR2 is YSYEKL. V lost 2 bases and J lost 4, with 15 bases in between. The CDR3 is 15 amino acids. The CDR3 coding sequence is TGCGCCAGCAGCCAATATGAGGGGGACGGATACGAGCAGTACTTC. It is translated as CASSQYEGDGYEQYF.

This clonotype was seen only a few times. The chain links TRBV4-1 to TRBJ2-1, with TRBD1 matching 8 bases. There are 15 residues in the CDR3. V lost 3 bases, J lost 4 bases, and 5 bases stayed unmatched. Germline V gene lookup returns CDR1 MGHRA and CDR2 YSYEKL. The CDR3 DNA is TGCGCCAGCAGCCAGGGGGACAGGCGATACAATGAGCAGTTCTTC. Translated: CASSQGDRRYNEQFF.

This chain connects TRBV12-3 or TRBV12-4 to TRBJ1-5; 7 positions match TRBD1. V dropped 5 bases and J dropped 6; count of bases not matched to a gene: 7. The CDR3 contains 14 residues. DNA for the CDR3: TGTGCCAGCAGTGGACAGGAGATGAGTCAGCCCCAGCATTTT. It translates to CASSGQEMSQPQHF.

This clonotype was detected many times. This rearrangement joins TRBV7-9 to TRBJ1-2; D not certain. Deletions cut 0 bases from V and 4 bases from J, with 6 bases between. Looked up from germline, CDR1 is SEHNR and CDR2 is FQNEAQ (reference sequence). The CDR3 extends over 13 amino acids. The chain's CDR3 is CASSLAGAYGYTF. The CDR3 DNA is TGTGCCAGCAGCTTAGCAGGTGCCTATGGCTACACCTTC.

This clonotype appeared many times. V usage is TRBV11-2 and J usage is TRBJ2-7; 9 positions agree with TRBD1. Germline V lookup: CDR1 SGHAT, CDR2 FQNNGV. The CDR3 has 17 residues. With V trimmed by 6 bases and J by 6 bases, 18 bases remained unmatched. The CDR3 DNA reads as TGTGCCAGCAGACTGGACAGGGGACTATCTACCCCGTCCGAGCAGTACTTC. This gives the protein CASRLDRGLSTPSEQYF.